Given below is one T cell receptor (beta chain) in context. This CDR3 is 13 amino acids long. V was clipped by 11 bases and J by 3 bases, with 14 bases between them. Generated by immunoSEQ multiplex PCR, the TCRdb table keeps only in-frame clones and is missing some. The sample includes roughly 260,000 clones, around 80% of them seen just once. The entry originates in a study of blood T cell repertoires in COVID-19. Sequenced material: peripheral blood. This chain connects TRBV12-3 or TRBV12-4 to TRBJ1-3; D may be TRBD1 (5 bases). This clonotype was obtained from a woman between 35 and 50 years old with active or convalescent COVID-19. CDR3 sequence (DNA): TGTGCCGCGGGGCTGGCGGGTGGAAACACCATATATTTT. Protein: CAAGLAGGNTIYF.